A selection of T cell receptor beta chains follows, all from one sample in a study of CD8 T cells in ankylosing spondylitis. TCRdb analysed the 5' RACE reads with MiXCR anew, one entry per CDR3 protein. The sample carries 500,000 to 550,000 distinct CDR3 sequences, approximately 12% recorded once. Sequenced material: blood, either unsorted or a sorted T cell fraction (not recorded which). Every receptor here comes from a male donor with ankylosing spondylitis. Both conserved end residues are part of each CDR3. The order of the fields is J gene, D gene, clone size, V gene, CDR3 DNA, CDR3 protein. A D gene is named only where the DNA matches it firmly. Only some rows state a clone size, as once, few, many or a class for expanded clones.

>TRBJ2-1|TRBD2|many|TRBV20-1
TGCAGTGCTATCTTTCCACTAGCGGGACCGGGGTATGAGCAGTTCTTC
CSAIFPLAGPGYEQFF
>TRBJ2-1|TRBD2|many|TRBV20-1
TGCAGTGCTAAGCGGGGATTGTACTACAATGAGCAGTTCTTC
CSAKRGLYYNEQFF
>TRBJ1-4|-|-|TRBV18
TGTGCCAGCTCACCCGGACCCGACAAACTGTTTTTT
CASSPGPDKLFF
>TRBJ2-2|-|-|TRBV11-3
TGTGCCAGCAGCAAGATTACCGGGGAGCTGTTTTTT
CASSKITGELFF
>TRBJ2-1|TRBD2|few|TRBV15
TGTGCCACCAGCAGAGACTTACTAGCGGGAGAATATGAGCAGTTCTTC
CATSRDLLAGEYEQFF
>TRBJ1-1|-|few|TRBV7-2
TGTGCCAGCAGCTTCTACAAGAACACTGAAGCTTTCTTT
CASSFYKNTEAFF
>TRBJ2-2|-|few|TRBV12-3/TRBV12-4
TGTGCCAGCAGCTCCCAATTTTCTACAGCTTCCGGGGAGCTGTTTTTT
CASSSQFSTASGELFF
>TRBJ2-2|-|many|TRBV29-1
TGCAGCCCTCGGCAGAATAGGCTCACCGGGGAGCTGTTTTTT
CSPRQNRLTGELFF
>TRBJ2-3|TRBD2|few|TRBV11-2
TGTGCCAGCAGCTCGGGACTAGCATTTCGCACAGATACGCAGTATTTT
CASSSGLAFRTDTQYF
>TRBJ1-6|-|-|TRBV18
TGTGCCAGCTCACCACCGGGCAGCCGCCTCCACTTT
CASSPPGSRLHF
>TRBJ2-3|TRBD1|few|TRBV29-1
TGCAGCGTTGACACTATACCGGGACAGAGCACAGATACGCAGTATTTT
CSVDTIPGQSTDTQYF
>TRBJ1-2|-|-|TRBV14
TGTGCCAGCAGCCAAGATCCCGGACATGGCTACACCTTC
CASSQDPGHGYTF
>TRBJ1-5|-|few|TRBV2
TGTGCCAGCAGTGAGGGGTCGGGTCAGCCCCAGCATTTT
CASSEGSGQPQHF
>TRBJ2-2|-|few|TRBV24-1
TGTGCCACCAGTGATATCGCGGACGGCGGCCCTTGGGACACCGGGGAGCTGTTTTTT
CATSDIADGGPWDTGELFF
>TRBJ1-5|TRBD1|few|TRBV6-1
TGTGCCAGCAGTGGACAGGGGGAACGCAATCAGCCCCAGCATTTT
CASSGQGERNQPQHF
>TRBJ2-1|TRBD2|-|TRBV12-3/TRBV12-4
TGTGCCAGCACCCCGACACTAGCGACTGAGCAGTTCTTC
CASTPTLATEQFF
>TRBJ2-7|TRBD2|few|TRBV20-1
TGCAGTGCTTCCGGGACTAGCTTCTACGAGCAGTACTTC
CSASGTSFYEQYF
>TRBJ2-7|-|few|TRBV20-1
TGCAGTGCATTAACCGGGGGAAGCTCCTACGAGCAGTACTTC
CSALTGGSSYEQYF
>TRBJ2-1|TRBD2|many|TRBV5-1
TGCGCCAGCAGCTTGGGACTAGCGGGAGACTACAATGAGCAGTTCTTC
CASSLGLAGDYNEQFF
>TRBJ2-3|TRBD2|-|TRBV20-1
TGCAGTGCTAGAGACCTCCATAGCGGGAGGGCAACGCAGTATTTT
CSARDLHSGRATQYF
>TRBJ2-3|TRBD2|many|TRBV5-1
TGCGCCAGCAGCTCGGGACTAGCGGAGAGCACAGATACGCAGTATTTT
CASSSGLAESTDTQYF
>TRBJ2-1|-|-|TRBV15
TGTGCCACCAGCATTACCCCCGGGGACTTCTATGAGCAGTTCTTC
CATSITPGDFYEQFF
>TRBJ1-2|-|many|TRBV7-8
TGTGCCAGCAGCTTAGTTCAGGGGAACTATGGCTACACCTTC
CASSLVQGNYGYTF
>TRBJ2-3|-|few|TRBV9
TGTGCCAGCAGCGTAGTAAGCACAGATACGCAGTATTTT
CASSVVSTDTQYF
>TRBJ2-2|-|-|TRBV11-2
TGTGCCAGCAGCCTAGCCCCGAGGAGGGAAGAGGAGCTGTTTTTT
CASSLAPRREEELFF
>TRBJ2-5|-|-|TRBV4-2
TGTGCCAGCAGCCAAGCCCCAGGGAGGCAAGAGACCCAGTACTTC
CASSQAPGRQETQYF
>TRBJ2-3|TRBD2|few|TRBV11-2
TGTGCCAGCAGTCCCGGGGCTAGCGGGAAGACAGATACGCAGTATTTT
CASSPGASGKTDTQYF
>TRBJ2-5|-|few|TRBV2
TGTGCCAGCAGTGTGAGGATGCGGGAGACCCAGTACTTC
CASSVRMRETQYF
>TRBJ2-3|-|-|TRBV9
TGTGCCAGCAGCCCTCGGACTTGCGGAATTACAGATACGCAGTATTTT
CASSPRTCGITDTQYF
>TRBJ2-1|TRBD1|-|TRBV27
TGTGCCAGCAGTTTTTCCCCGGGGGGGACAGGGGTGGATGAGCAGTTCTTC
CASSFSPGGTGVDEQFF
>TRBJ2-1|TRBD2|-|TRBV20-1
TGCAGTGCTACGGGACTAGCGGGAACTGAGCAGTTCTTC
CSATGLAGTEQFF
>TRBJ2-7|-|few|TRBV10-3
TGTGCCATCACTGAGCGGGCGGAGGTCTACGAGCAGTACTTC
CAITERAEVYEQYF
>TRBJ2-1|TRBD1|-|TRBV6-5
TGTGCCAGCAGTTCCTACACAGGGGGCAGTGAGCAGTTCTTC
CASSSYTGGSEQFF
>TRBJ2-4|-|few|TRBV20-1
TGCAGTGCTATGCCAGCAGGGAGCAAAAACATTCAGTACTTC
CSAMPAGSKNIQYF
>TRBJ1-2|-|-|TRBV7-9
TGTGCCAGCAGCTTACATGGCTACACCTTC
CASSLHGYTF
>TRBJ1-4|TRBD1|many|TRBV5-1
TGCGCCAGCAGCTTGGCCCCACAGGGGGCAGGTAATGAAAAACTGTTTTTT
CASSLAPQGAGNEKLFF
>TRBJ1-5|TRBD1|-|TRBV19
TGTGCCAGTACCAGGGACAGGGTTTTCCGCAATCAGCCCCAGCATTTT
CASTRDRVFRNQPQHF
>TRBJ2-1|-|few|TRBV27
TGTGCCAGCAGACCCGGGACTCCGCGCCACAATGAGCAGTTCTTC
CASRPGTPRHNEQFF
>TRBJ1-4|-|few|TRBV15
TGTGCCACCAGCAAGGGATTCGCTAATGAAAAACTGTTTTTT
CATSKGFANEKLFF
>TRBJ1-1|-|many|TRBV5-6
TGTGCCAGCAGCTGGTCCCGGACCGGATCCACTGAAGCTTTCTTT
CASSWSRTGSTEAFF
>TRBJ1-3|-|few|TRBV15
TGTGCCACCAGCAACCACAGAGACTCTGGAAACACCATATATTTT
CATSNHRDSGNTIYF
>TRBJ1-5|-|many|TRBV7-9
TGTGCCAGCAGCCAGGACGGCAATCAGCCCCAGCATTTT
CASSQDGNQPQHF
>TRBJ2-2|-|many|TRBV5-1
TGCGCCAGCAGCTTACAGGGCACCGGGGAGCTGTTTTTT
CASSLQGTGELFF
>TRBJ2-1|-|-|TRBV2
TGTGCCAGCAGAGTCTTGGCGGGAATTGTCAATGAGCAGTTCTTC
CASRVLAGIVNEQFF
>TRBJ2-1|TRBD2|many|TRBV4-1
TGCGCCAGCAGCCAAGTAAGGACTAGCGGGAGAAATGAGCAGTTCTTC
CASSQVRTSGRNEQFF
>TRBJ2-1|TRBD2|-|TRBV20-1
TGCAGTGCTAGACTCTATAGACTAGCGGGTTACAATGAGCAGTTCTTC
CSARLYRLAGYNEQFF
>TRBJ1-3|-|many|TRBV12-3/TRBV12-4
TGTGCCAGCAGGCCATACGGGTTTCTCTCTGGAAACACCATATATTTT
CASRPYGFLSGNTIYF
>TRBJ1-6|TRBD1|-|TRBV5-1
TGCGCCAGCAGCTTGGGGGAAGGGGGCGCTTCACCCCTCCACTTT
CASSLGEGGASPLHF
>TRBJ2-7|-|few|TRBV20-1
TGCAGTGCTAGAGAGCTAGGGGGGAAATTCTACGAGCAGTACTTC
CSARELGGKFYEQYF
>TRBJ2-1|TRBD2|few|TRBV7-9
TGTGCCAGCAGCTATGGCGGGAGAAGATACAATGAGCAGTTCTTC
CASSYGGRRYNEQFF
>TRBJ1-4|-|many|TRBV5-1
TGCGCCAGCAGCTTGAATAGTGAAAAACTGTTTTTT
CASSLNSEKLFF
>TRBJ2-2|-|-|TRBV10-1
TGCGCCAGCAGTGAAGTTGAGGACTTGACCGGGGAGCTGTTTTTT
CASSEVEDLTGELFF
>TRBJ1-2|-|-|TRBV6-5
TGTGCCAGCAGTTACGGGCCGGAATCGTGGGGCTACACCTTC
CASSYGPESWGYTF
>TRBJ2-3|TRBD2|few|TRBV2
TGTGCCAGCAGACCTACTAGCGGGAGGGGCACAGATACGCAGTATTTT
CASRPTSGRGTDTQYF